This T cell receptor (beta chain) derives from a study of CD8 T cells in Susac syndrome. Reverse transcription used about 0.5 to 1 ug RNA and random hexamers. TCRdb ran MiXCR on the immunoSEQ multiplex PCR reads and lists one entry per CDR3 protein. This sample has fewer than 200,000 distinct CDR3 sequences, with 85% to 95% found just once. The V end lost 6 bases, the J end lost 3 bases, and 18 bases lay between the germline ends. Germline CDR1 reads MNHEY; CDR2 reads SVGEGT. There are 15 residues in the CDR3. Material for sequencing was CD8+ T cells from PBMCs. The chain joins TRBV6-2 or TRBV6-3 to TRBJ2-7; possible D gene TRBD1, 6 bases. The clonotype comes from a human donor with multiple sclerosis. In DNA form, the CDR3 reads TGTGCCAGCAGACCTACCCTAACAGGGTTCTACGAGCAGTACTTC. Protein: CASRPTLTGFYEQYF.